Below, one T cell receptor beta chain is given with its context. Its antigen is undetermined. The ends were cut back, 3 bases at V and 3 bases at J, with 11 bases in the middle. CDR1 is SQVTM and CDR2 is ANQGSEA in the germline V gene. The CDR3 contains 13 residues. Primers for the PCR totalled 60 Vbeta and 13 Jbeta. Only in-frame clones appear in the TCRdb table, and some are missing; sequencing was by immunoSEQ multiplex PCR. Of 110,000 or so clones detected, roughly 80% appear once; the ten largest clones hold roughly 8.6%. This sample was taken from a study of cytomegalovirus exposure and HLA in healthy donors. Looking at the study overall: Among around 200 million T cells, an earlier analysis found roughly 100 million unique TCR beta sequences.

Points from the study as a whole: In a later analysis, across HLA loci, associated TCR counts were highest for DRB1, lowest for HLA-C. The study labeled under 200 TCR beta chains cytomegalovirus-associated. A later analysis associated 16,000 or so TCR beta sequences with HLA alleles at a 0.05 false discovery rate.

The V call is TRBV29-1, the J call TRBJ1-2; D is undetermined. The sequenced material came from PBMCs. The origin of this receptor is a woman between 35 and 50 years old in good health and CMV-seropositive. As DNA, the CDR3 is TGCAGCGTTGATCACGAACGGGACTATGGCTACACCTTC. This sequence encodes CSVDHERDYGYTF.